The clone carrying this T cell receptor beta chain was detected only a few times. Antigen: not known. V lost 6 bases, J lost 3 bases, and 9 bases lay in between. The germline CDR1 and CDR2 sequences are MNHEY and SVGAGI. The CDR3 covers 14 residues. This specimen belongs to a study of identical twins. Template switching added a universal primer site; cDNA carried unique molecular identifiers. TCRdb reprocessed the 5' RACE reads via MiXCR and lists one record per CDR3 protein. The sample carries 1.5 million or so distinct CDR3 sequences, 25% to 35% recorded once. Study-wide points: Models predicted too little out-of-frame TCR alpha sharing in monozygotic twins.

Sequencing input: cord blood. The J gene is TRBJ2-6, the V gene TRBV6-5; the D gene could be TRBD1 or TRBD2 (6 bases each). This TCR was recovered from a newborn girl in good health. The CDR3 coding sequence is TGTGCCAGCAGACAGGGAGGTGGGGCCAACGTCCTGACTTTC. Encoded protein: CASRQGGGANVLTF.